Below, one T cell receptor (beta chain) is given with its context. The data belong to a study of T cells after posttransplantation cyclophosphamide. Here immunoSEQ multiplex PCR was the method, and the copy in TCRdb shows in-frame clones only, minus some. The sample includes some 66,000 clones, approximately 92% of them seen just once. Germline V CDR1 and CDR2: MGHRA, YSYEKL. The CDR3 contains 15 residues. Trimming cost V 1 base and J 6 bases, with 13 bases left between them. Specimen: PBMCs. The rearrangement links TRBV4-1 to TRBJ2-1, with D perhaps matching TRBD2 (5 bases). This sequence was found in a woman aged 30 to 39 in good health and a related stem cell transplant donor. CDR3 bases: TGCGCCAGCAGCCAAGGTATTAGCGTCCGCAATGAGCAGTTCTTC. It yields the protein CASSQGISVRNEQFF.